The clone carrying this TCR beta chain came up many times. Its target is unknown. The data were obtained in a study of glioma-infiltrating T cells. Findings of the study overall: Non-neoplastic patients had below-expected tissue-blood divergence, while all gliomas exceeded expectation.

CDR3 length: 16 residues. Germline V gene lookup returns CDR1 MDHEN and CDR2 SYDVKM. V was clipped by 8 bases and J by 3 bases, with 22 bases between them. Using RNA template, CDR3s of TCR alpha and beta were amplified with iRepertoire arm-PCR. TCRdb re-called the multiplex PCR reads through MiXCR, storing one row per CDR3 protein. The sample lists under 50,000 distinct CDR3 sequences, around 22% occurring once. The chain uses TRBV28 and TRBJ1-1; D unclear. Specimen: glioma tissue, nonneoplastic brain tissue, or PBMCs (not recorded which). This TCR came from a human donor with low-grade glioma or glioblastoma, undergoing nonglioma brain surgery, or in good health (not recorded which). CDR3 region: CASGISDRSWDTEAFF. CDR3 DNA sequence: TGTGCCAGCGGGATTTCGGACCGATCCTGGGACACTGAAGCTTTCTTT. Supplemented by reference TRBV28 and TRBJ1-1, the full variable domain reads DVKVTQSSRYLVKRTGEKVFLECVQDMDHENMFWYRQDPGLGLRLIYFSYDVKMKEKGDIPEGYSVSREKKERFSLILESASTNQTSMYLCASGISDRSWDTEAFFGQGTRLTVV.